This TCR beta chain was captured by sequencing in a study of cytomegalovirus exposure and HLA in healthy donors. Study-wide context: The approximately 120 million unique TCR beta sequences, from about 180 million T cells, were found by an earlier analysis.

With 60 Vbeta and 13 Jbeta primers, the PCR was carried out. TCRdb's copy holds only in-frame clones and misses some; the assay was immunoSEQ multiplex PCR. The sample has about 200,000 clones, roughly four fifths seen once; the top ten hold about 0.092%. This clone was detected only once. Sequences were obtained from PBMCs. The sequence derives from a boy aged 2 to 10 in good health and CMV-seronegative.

CDR3 sequence: CASSVTGYEQYF. CDR3 DNA sequence: TGCGCCAGCAGTGTGACAGGCTACGAGCAGTACTTC. V and J are TRBV10-2 and TRBJ2-7, with D possibly being TRBD1 (6 bases). With 4 bases removed from V and 3 bases from J, the gap between germline ends came to 7 bases. The CDR3 loop spans 12 amino acids. Germline V CDR1 and CDR2: WSHSY, SAAADI.